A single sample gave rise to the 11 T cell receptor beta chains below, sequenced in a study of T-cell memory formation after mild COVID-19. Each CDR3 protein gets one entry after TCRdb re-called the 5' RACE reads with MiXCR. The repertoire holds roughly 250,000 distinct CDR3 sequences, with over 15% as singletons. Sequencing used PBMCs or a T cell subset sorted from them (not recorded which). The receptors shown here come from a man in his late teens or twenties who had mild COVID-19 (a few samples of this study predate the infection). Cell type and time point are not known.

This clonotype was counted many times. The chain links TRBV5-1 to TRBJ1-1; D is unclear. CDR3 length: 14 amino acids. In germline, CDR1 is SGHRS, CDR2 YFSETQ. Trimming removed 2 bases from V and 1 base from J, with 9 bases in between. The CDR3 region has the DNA TGCGCCAGCAGCTTTGCGGACCCGAACACTGAAGCTTTCTTT. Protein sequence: CASSFADPNTEAFF.

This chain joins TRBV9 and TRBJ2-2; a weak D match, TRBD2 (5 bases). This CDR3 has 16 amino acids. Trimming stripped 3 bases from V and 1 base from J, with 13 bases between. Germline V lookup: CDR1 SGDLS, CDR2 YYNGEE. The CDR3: CASSGGRALNTGELFF. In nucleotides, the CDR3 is TGTGCCAGCAGCGGAGGGCGGGCCTTGAACACCGGGGAGCTGTTTTTT. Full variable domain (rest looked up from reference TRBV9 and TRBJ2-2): DSGVTQTPKHLITATGQRVTLRCSPRSGDLSVYWYQQSLDQGLQFLIQYYNGEERAKGNILERFSAQQFPDLHSELNLSSLELGDSALYFCASSGGRALNTGELFFGEGSRLTVL.

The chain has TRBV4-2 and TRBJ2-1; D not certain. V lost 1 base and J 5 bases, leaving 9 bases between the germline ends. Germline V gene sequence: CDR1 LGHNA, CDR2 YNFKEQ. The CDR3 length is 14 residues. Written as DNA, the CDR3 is TGTGCCAGCAGCCAAGCAGAGCGTGACAATGAGCAGTTCTTC. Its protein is CASSQAERDNEQFF.

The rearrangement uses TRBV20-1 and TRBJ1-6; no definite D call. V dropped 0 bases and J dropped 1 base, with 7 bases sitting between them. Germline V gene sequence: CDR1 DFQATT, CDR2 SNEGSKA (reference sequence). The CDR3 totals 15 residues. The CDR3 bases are TGCAGTGCTAGAGATTGGGGATCCTATAATTCACCCCTCCACTTT. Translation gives CSARDWGSYNSPLHF.

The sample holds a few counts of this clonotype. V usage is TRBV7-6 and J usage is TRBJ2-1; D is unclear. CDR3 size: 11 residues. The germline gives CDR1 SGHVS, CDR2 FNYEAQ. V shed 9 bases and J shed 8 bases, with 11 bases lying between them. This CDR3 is CASLDYDEQFF. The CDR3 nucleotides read TGTGCCAGTCTAGATTACGATGAGCAGTTCTTC.

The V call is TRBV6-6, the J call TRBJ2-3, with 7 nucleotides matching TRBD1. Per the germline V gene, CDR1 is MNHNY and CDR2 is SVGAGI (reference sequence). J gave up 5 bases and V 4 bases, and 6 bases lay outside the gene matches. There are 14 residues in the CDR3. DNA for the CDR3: TGTGCCAGCAGTTCCGACAGGGCAGAAGATACGCAGTATTTT. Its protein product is CASSSDRAEDTQYF.

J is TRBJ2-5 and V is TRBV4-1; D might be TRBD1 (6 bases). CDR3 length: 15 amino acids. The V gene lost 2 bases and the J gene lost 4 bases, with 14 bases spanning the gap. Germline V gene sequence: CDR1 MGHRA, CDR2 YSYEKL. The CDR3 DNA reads TGCGCCAGCAGCCAATCCACAGGGTACCGAGAGACCCAGTACTTC. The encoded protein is CASSQSTGYRETQYF.

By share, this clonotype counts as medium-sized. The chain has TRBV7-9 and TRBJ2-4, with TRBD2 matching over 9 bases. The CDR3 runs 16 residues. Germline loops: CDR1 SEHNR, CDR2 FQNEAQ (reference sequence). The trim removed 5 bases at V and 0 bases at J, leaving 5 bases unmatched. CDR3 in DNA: TGTGCCAGCAGCGCCAGCGGGGGGCTAGCCAAAAACATTCAGTACTTC. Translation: CASSASGGLAKNIQYF.

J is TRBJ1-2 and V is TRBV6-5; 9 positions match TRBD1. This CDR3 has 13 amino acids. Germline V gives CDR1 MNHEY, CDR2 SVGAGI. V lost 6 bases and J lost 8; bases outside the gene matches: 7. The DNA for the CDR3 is TGTGCCAGCAGCAGTGGGACAGGGTGGGGCTACACCTTC. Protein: CASSSGTGWGYTF.

CDR3 sequence: CASSRRGSQETQYF. The CDR3 DNA reads TGTGCCAGCAGTCGCCGGGGGTCACAAGAGACCCAGTACTTC. The chain joins TRBV9 to TRBJ2-5; D is possibly TRBD2 (6 bases). Looked up from germline, CDR1 is SGDLS and CDR2 is YYNGEE. The CDR3 loop spans 14 amino acids. Trimming pared 5 bases from V and 2 bases from J, leaving 13 bases between.

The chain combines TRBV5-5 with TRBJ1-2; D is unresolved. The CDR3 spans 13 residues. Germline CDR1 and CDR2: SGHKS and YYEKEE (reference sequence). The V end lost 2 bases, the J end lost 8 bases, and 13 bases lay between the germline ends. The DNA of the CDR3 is TGTGCCAGCAGCTTACCTTACCCAGGAGGCTACACCTTC. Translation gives CASSLPYPGGYTF. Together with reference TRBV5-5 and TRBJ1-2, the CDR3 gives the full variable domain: DAGVTQSPTHLIKTRGQQVTLRCSPISGHKSVSWYQQVLGQGPQFIFQYYEKEERGRGNFPDRFSARQFPNYSSELNVNALLLGDSALYLCASSLPYPGGYTFGSGTRLTVV.